This paragraph covers one T cell receptor beta chain sequence. In this sample, this clonotype turned up many times. There is no known antigen for this receptor. No qualities accompany the bases; no much larger clone lies one base away. This record belongs to a study of blood T cells in healthy people across ages (dated by TCRdb to the mid-2010s). About the full investigation: In model experiments, template switching captured roughly one uniquely barcoded TCR beta cDNA molecule for every two T cells. To track age-related changes in TCR beta repertoire diversity, the study relied on deep sequencing normalized with unique cDNA molecular identifiers. The donors were split into four age groups: young (average about 15 years), middle-aged (around 40), aged (approximately 59) and long-lived (approximately 80). Donors of different ages were randomly distributed across sequencing lanes to avoid experimental bias. Two additional independent replicas of 1 million unique cDNA reads from the same blood draw were analyzed for two donors (one aged 18 to 29 and one aged 80 or older). Findings and caveats that apply to the study as a whole: Observed TCR beta diversity per million T cells fell roughly linearly with age, and a significant reduction was already apparent by age about 43. Estimates of total diversity based on one million sequenced T cells were considered lower bounds and underestimates. Bulk unsorted PBMC profiling prevented conclusive comparison of naive and antigen-experienced compartments. Donor CMV infection status was unknown, potentially confounding age-related changes in expanded clonotypes. Compared with the aged group, the long-lived group had more naive CD4+ T cells, fewer expanded clones and increased TCR diversity, suggesting age selection. There was a strong correlation between observed TCR beta diversity and the percentage of naive T cells measured by flow cytometry.

The 35 to 40 donors, aged roughly 6 to 95 years, were systemically healthy Caucasian individuals from Russia. About 10 milliliters of peripheral blood were drawn from each donor into EDTA-treated Vacutainer tubes. PBMCs were isolated by Ficoll-Paque density-gradient centrifugation, with at least 7 million obtained per sample. Total RNA was extracted from PBMCs with Trizol reagent, with at least 5.5 micrograms obtained per sample. For every donor, flow cytometry on a PBMC aliquot measured the percentage of naive CD45RAhigh/CD27high T cells. To prepare the library, 5' RACE was applied. The run used an Illumina HiSeq 2500. The second PCR ran for about 7 to 11 cycles and used a J-beta primer mix along with a sample-barcoded 5' primer. Each TCR beta cDNA molecule received a unique molecular identifier from a template-switch 5' adaptor carrying 12 random nucleotides. At least 2.5 million CDR3-containing paired-end reads were obtained from each sample. The Mint cDNA synthesis kit, primed by a TRBC-specific oligonucleotide, was used to synthesize first-strand cDNA from all RNA. After uracil-DNA glycosylase treatment, a first 18-cycle PCR used universal primers M1SS and BC2_uni_R on all cDNA. The authors' analysis ran thus. Each sample was normalized by randomly selecting 1 million high-quality reads, each carrying a distinct molecular identifier. Reads with shared molecular identifiers were discarded instead of being binned into consensus sequences. MiTCR, set to a Q25 quality threshold and the strictest error-elimination algorithm, was used for CDR3 identification, clonotype clustering and error correction. A nonparametric unseen species model using Euler transformation provided a lower-bound estimate of total TCR beta diversity. The public reads were reanalyzed by TCRdb: fastp trimming at Q25, MiXCR alignment, in-frame beta chains only. All rows with the same CDR3 protein become a single entry with the most common DNA and genes. Here the V and J calls rest on TCRdb's processing, not on the authors' analysis. The sample table records hundreds of thousands of distinct CDR3 sequences; 55% to 70% of these occur just once. Together, the top ten hold around 20% of the sample.

Ends trimmed: V by 0 bases, J by 2 bases; bases unmatched to a gene: 4. The CDR3 holds 15 amino acids from the cysteine to the phenylalanine. Only the CDR3 portion is preserved as DNA: 45 bases, with reading frame beginning at the first base. The germline V gene gives CDR1 as SGDLS and CDR2 as YYNGEE. This clonotype was obtained from a young man in good health. The chain is encoded by TRBV9 joined to TRBJ1-1; the junction holds 7 bases that match TRBD1. Sequencing input: blood. The nucleotide sequence is TGTGCCAGCAGCGTAGGGACAGGCTCTAACACTGAAGCTTTCTTT. Translated, this gives CASSVGTGSNTEAFF.